This T cell receptor (beta chain) was found in a study of blood T cell repertoires in COVID-19 (dated by TCRdb to about 2020). Regarding the complete study: Collaborator samples came from the United States, Italy and Spain and covered acute and convalescent phases of COVID-19. The repertoires were released in a freely available public database intended as a resource for research on the immune response to SARS-CoV-2. Subjects who had been exposed to COVID-19, were actively infected with it, or had recovered from it provided the deeply sampled blood TCRbeta repertoires that made up the dataset. Sample metadata almost always included a de-identified subject ID, COVID-19 status, age in years and sex. The material from the prospective study consisted of cDNA or gDNA derived from T cells, B-cell-depleted T cells, or PBMCs. Where HLA class I and class II types were available, the types were taken from metadata supplied by the sample provider, not from assay-based typing. The samples were drawn from two sources: the first 160 participants of the ongoing ImmuneRACE study, and 1,254 subjects contributed by 6 global collaborators.

Points the paper makes about the study in general: Clinical and demographic metadata were provided uncurated, with the amount varying by source and participant.

In regard to this clone: The clone's antigen remains unknown. Within one base of it there is no much larger clone, and no base qualities were kept.

Clipping removes 4 bases from V and 8 bases from J, with 6 as the unmatched junction base count. The CDR3 contains 14 residues, cysteine and phenylalanine counted. Only the CDR3 DNA is retained, 42 bases long and in frame from the first base. CDR1 and CDR2, looked up from the germline V gene, are SGHRS and YFSETQ. TCRbeta CDR3 regions were amplified from genomic DNA by means of the immunoSEQ Assay, a bias-controlled multiplex PCR. The study's own analysis went as follows. The number of nucleated cells in each sample was estimated by amplification of reference gene primers within the assay. To quantify the absolute abundance of each unique TCRbeta CDR3 rearrangement, sequence reads were collapsed and filtered. Productive Simpson clonality was computed per sample as the square root of Simpson's diversity index over productive rearrangements. TCRdb obtained this table from immuneACCESS and retained in-frame rearrangements with V and J assigned. These tables miss some clones; where compared with another copy, unresolved V genes account for less than half of the shortfall, and the remainder is unexplained. V, J and clone size were drawn from that table, and D and trimming were deduced from the DNA. Within this sample are some 220,000 clones, with 65% to 85% of them counted one time only. 9.5% to 15% of the sample is taken by the ten largest.

Each collaborating institution followed its own protocols to collect whole blood in K2EDTA tubes. For TCRbeta analysis, collaborator samples were shipped as frozen whole blood, as isolated PBMCs, or as DNA extracted from either sample type. The specimen was peripheral blood. The sequence links TRBV5-1 to TRBJ1-2, and 12 bases in between align with TRBD1. The TCR comes from a human donor in a cohort sampled during active COVID-19. The CDR3 has the sequence CASSPGTGGEGYTF. The nucleotide sequence is TGCGCCAGCAGCCCCGGGACAGGGGGCGAGGGCTACACCTTC.